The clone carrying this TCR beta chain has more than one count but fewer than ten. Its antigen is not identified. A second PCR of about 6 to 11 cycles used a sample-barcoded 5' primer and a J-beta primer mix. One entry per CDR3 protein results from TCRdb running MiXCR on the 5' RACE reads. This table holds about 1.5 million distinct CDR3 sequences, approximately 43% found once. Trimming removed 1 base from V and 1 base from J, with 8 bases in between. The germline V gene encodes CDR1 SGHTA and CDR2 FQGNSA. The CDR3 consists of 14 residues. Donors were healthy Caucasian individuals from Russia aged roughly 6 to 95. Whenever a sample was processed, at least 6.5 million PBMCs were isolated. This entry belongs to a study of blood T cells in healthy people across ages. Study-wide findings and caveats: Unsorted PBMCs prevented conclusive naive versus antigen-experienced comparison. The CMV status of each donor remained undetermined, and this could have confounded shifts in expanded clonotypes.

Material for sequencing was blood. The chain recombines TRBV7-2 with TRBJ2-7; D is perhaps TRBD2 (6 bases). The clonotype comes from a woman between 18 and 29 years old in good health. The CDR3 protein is CASSLVGRSYEQYF. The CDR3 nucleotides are TGTGCCAGCAGCTTAGTGGGGAGGTCCTACGAGCAGTACTTC.